This T cell receptor beta chain was obtained from a study of blood T cell repertoires in COVID-19. Study at large: T cells, B-cell-depleted T cells, or PBMCs supplied cDNA or gDNA.

This CDR3 is built from 14 residues. Germline CDR1 is KGHSY and CDR2 is FQNENV. V lost 5 bases and J 3 bases, leaving 10 bases between the germline ends. Produced via immunoSEQ multiplex PCR; TCRdb's table is partial and in-frame only. The sample holds a few hundred thousand clones, 75% to 90% seen once. Participants spanned ages about 18 to 90 years and resided in around 25 US areas. Sequencing used PBMCs or T cells enriched from blood (not recorded which). This TCR was sampled from a man between 18 and 35 years old who had recovered from COVID-19. The rearrangement uses TRBV16 and TRBJ1-4, with D tentatively TRBD1 (6 bases). The CDR3 is CASSIQGSNEKLFF. The CDR3 DNA is TGTGCCAGCAGCATACAGGGCTCTAATGAAAAACTGTTTTTT.